These 25 T cell receptor beta chains originate from one sample sequenced in a study of blood T cell repertoires in COVID-19. Sequencing was performed with immunoSEQ multiplex PCR; in TCRdb, only in-frame clones are kept and a portion is missing. This repertoire shows a few hundred thousand clones, 88% found once; its top ten account for approximately 1%. The sample consisted of PBMCs or T cells enriched from blood (not recorded which). All receptors come from a woman in her 30s who had recovered from COVID-19.

V is TRBV20-1 and J is TRBJ2-7; 8 bases map to TRBD2. Per the germline V gene, CDR1 is DFQATT and CDR2 is SNEGSKA (reference sequence). This CDR3 has 14 amino acids. V trimming: 3 bases; J trimming: 0 bases; junction bases outside the gene matches: 4. The chain's CDR3 is CSASGGGTSYEQYF. The CDR3, as DNA: TGCAGTGCTAGTGGCGGGGGGACCTCCTACGAGCAGTACTTC.

The chain carries TRBV27 and TRBJ2-1, with 7 bases aligning to TRBD1. From germline, CDR1 is MNHEY and CDR2 SMNVEV (reference sequence). The ends lost 5 bases at V and 4 bases at J; junction bases unmatched: 14. This CDR3 is 17 amino acids long. CDR3 nucleotides: TGTGCCAGCAGTACAAGGGACAGTCGTATCCATTACAATGAGCAGTTCTTC. Translated: CASSTRDSRIHYNEQFF.

J is TRBJ2-3 and V is TRBV7-9, with 9 bases lining up with TRBD2. The CDR3 covers 15 residues. Looked up from germline, CDR1 is SEHNR and CDR2 is FQNEAQ (reference sequence). After removal of 1 base from V and 2 bases from J, the junction contained 1 base not matched to a gene. CDR3 sequence: CASSLGGGDTDTQYF. In nucleotides, the CDR3 is TGTGCCAGCAGCTTAGGCGGGGGGGACACAGATACGCAGTATTTT.

A few counts support this clone. The J gene is TRBJ2-7, the V gene TRBV11-2; D possibly corresponds to TRBD1 (5 bases). The CDR3 length is 15 residues. Germline values: CDR1 SGHAT, CDR2 FQNNGV. V shed 0 bases and J shed 2 bases, with 11 bases lying between them. The CDR3 loop reads CASSLEAGNTYEQYF. The CDR3 DNA reads as TGTGCCAGCAGCTTAGAGGCAGGGAACACCTACGAGCAGTACTTC.

There are a few counts of this clone. The chain employs TRBV27 and TRBJ2-7; D uncertain. Germline values: CDR1 MNHEY, CDR2 SMNVEV (reference sequence). Trimming took off 5 bases at V and 2 bases at J, with 10 bases between the two ends. This CDR3 contains 13 residues. CDR3 residues: CASSRSAAYEQYF. CDR3 DNA sequence: TGTGCCAGCAGTAGGTCCGCGGCCTACGAGCAGTACTTC.

V usage is TRBV18 and J usage is TRBJ1-1; D unclear. This CDR3 has 13 amino acids. The V end was cut by 0 bases, the J end by 6 bases, with 8 bases between. The V gene's germline CDR1 is KGHSH and CDR2 LQKENI. CDR3 DNA sequence: TGTGCCAGCTCACCACCGTACGGGGCTGAAGCTTTCTTT. It encodes CASSPPYGAEAFF.

The chain combines TRBV10-3 with TRBJ2-1, with 11 nucleotides matching TRBD2. V shed 6 bases and J 2 bases; nucleotides not matched to a gene: 6. CDR3 size: 16 residues. Looked up from germline, CDR1 is ENHRY and CDR2 is SYGVKD. In DNA, the CDR3 is TGTGCCATCAGGGCTAGCGGGGGGAATGCCTACAATGAGCAGTTCTTC. Translated: CAIRASGGNAYNEQFF.

The chain joins TRBV20-1 to TRBJ1-5; D remains unclear. Germline-derived CDR1 and CDR2 are DFQATT and SNEGSKA (reference sequence). This CDR3 has 12 residues. V lost 4 bases and J 3 bases, leaving 7 bases between the germline ends. CDR3 bases: TGCAGTGCTATTGAGTACAATCAGCCCCAGCATTTT. This translates into CSAIEYNQPQHF.

V and J are TRBV27 and TRBJ2-2, with a possible D match to TRBD1 (6 bases). Germline assignment: CDR1 MNHEY and CDR2 SMNVEV (reference sequence). The V end was cut by 9 bases, the J end by 0 bases, with 14 bases between. The CDR3 covers 15 residues. The CDR3, as DNA: TGTGCCAGTCGCATGGGGACATCGAACACCGGGGAGCTGTTTTTT. Translation gives CASRMGTSNTGELFF.

The J gene is TRBJ1-2, the V gene TRBV28; D is unclear. Germline CDR1 and CDR2: MDHEN and SYDVKM. Trimming removed 2 bases from V and 4 bases from J, with 8 bases in between. This CDR3 spans 13 amino acids. The CDR3 DNA follows: TGTGCCAGCAGTTTAGTGGCAGGCTATGGCTACACCTTC. Protein product: CASSLVAGYGYTF.

This clone has only one observation. The V and J genes are TRBV27 and TRBJ2-1; 7 bases map to TRBD2. V shed 2 bases, J shed 4 bases, and the junction held 5 bases outside the gene matches. Looked up from germline, CDR1 is MNHEY and CDR2 is SMNVEV (reference sequence). The CDR3 has 15 amino acids. DNA of the CDR3: TGTGCCAGCAGTTTAAAGCGGGGCGCTTACAATGAGCAGTTCTTC. Protein product: CASSLKRGAYNEQFF.

The rearrangement uses TRBV29-1 and TRBJ2-1, with 10 bases identical to TRBD2. Germline CDR1 and CDR2: SQVTM and ANQGSEA. The V segment lost 7 bases and the J segment 4 bases; nucleotides outside the gene matches: 7. The CDR3 length is 14 residues. The CDR3 nucleotides are TGCAGCGGCCGACTAGCGGGTGTTTACAATGAGCAGTTCTTC. It yields the protein CSGRLAGVYNEQFF.

J is TRBJ2-2 and V is TRBV5-1; no reliable D call. Germline V gene data show CDR1 as SGHRS and CDR2 as YFSETQ. The germline V and J ends were trimmed by 6 bases and 5 bases, with 11 bases remaining between them. CDR3 length: 13 amino acids. CDR3 sequence (DNA): TGCGCCAGCACCCAGGTCTCAACCGGGGAGCTGTTTTTT. Amino acids: CASTQVSTGELFF.

This chain links TRBV30 with TRBJ2-7, with a tentative D call TRBD2 (6 bases). CDR1 and CDR2 from the germline V gene are GTSNPN and SVGIG (reference sequence). The CDR3 spans 16 residues. The V end lost 3 bases, the J end lost 7 bases, and 25 bases lay between the germline ends. CDR3 in DNA: TGTGCCTGGAGATCCCCCAGAACTAGCCGAAACGTGGAGCAGTACTTC. Translation gives CAWRSPRTSRNVEQYF.

The chain carries TRBV28 and TRBJ1-1, with D perhaps TRBD1 (5 bases). The CDR3 is 14 residues long. The V and J ends lost 6 bases and 3 bases respectively, with 14 bases between them. CDR1 and CDR2 (germline): MDHEN, SYDVKM. In nucleotides, the CDR3 is TGTGCCAGCAGCGGCTCGGGGGGGGACACTGAAGCTTTCTTT. Translated: CASSGSGGDTEAFF.

The chain joins TRBV7-9 to TRBJ2-3, with D perhaps matching TRBD2 (6 bases). V lost 3 bases, J lost 1 base, and 11 bases lay in between. The CDR3 is 15 amino acids. Per the germline V gene, CDR1 is SEHNR and CDR2 is FQNEAQ (reference sequence). In DNA form, the CDR3 reads TGTGCCAGCAGCTTGGGGCCGGGGGGCACAGATACGCAGTATTTT. It encodes CASSLGPGGTDTQYF.

The J gene is TRBJ2-2, the V gene TRBV24-1, with 7 nucleotides matching TRBD1. CDR3 length: 16 amino acids. J gave up 3 bases and V 6 bases, and 9 bases lay outside the gene matches. Germline CDR1 KGHDR, CDR2 SFDVKD. The CDR3 sequence: CATSTKQGSYTGELFF. The CDR3 nucleotides are TGTGCCACCAGTACTAAACAGGGGTCGTACACCGGGGAGCTGTTTTTT.

The chain uses TRBV5-5 and TRBJ2-1, with 9 bases aligning to TRBD2. The CDR3 runs to 18 residues. The germline V gene has CDR1 SGHKS and CDR2 YYEKEE (reference sequence). With 2 bases clipped from V and 0 bases from J, the junction kept 9 bases outside the gene matches. The CDR3 DNA reads as TGTGCCAGCAGCTTAACCAGCGGGAGGATCAACTCCTACAATGAGCAGTTCTTC. Residues: CASSLTSGRINSYNEQFF. The variable domain in full, completed from reference TRBV5-5 and TRBJ2-1, reads DAGVTQSPTHLIKTRGQQVTLRCSPISGHKSVSWYQQVLGQGPQFIFQYYEKEERGRGNFPDRFSARQFPNYSSELNVNALLLGDSALYLCASSLTSGRINSYNEQFFGPGTRLTVL.

This chain joins TRBV7-9 and TRBJ2-7; D gene unclear. V lost 5 bases to trimming and J lost 3 bases, with 5 bases between them. Germline lookup yields CDR1 SEHNR and CDR2 FQNEAQ (reference sequence). This CDR3 has 11 residues. The CDR3 spells CASSGSYEQYF. Written as DNA, the CDR3 is TGTGCCAGCAGCGGTAGCTACGAGCAGTACTTC.

The rearrangement joins TRBV11-3 to TRBJ2-6; D might be TRBD1 (5 bases). Trimming removed 4 bases at V and 6 bases at J, with 16 bases between. The CDR3 spans 16 residues. Germline-derived CDR1 and CDR2 are SGHNT and YENEEA. The DNA of the CDR3 is TGTGCCAGCAGCTCCCAAAAACAGGCAAAGGCCAACGTCCTGACTTTC. The encoded protein is CASSSQKQAKANVLTF.

The chain employs TRBV19 and TRBJ1-2; 7 nucleotides match TRBD1. V gave up 0 bases and J gave up 0 bases; unmatched junction bases: 1. This CDR3 comprises 15 residues. Germline loops: CDR1 LNHDA, CDR2 SQIVND (reference sequence). CDR3 amino acids: CASSIDDRANYGYTF. DNA for the CDR3: TGTGCCAGTAGTATAGATGACAGGGCTAACTATGGCTACACCTTC.

The chain employs TRBV29-1 and TRBJ1-4; D is unresolved. Germline-derived CDR1 and CDR2 are SQVTM and ANQGSEA. The CDR3 loop spans 11 amino acids. Trimming took 4 bases from V and 13 from J, leaving 13 bases between them. Here the CDR3 DNA reads TGCAGCGTTGGGGCGTCTTTTGGACTGTTTTTT. This sequence encodes CSVGASFGLFF.

V and J are TRBV18 and TRBJ2-1; D is ambiguous. The CDR3 sequence is 16 residues long. The V gene's germline CDR1 is KGHSH and CDR2 LQKENI. V shed 0 bases and J shed 8 bases, with 17 bases lying between them. In DNA, the CDR3 is TGTGCCAGCTCACCACCCGGATCATCCGAGGTCCATGAGCAGTTCTTC. This codes for CASSPPGSSEVHEQFF.

This chain uses TRBV9 with TRBJ2-2; 14 bases are a match to TRBD2. J was trimmed by 6 bases and V by 3 bases; bases with no gene match: 1. Germline-derived CDR1 and CDR2 are SGDLS and YYNGEE. CDR3 length: 15 amino acids. CDR3: CASSAGLAGAGELFF. Written as DNA, the CDR3 is TGTGCCAGCAGCGCGGGACTAGCGGGAGCCGGGGAGCTGTTTTTT. The full variable domain, rest sourced from reference TRBV9 and TRBJ2-2, is DSGVTQTPKHLITATGQRVTLRCSPRSGDLSVYWYQQSLDQGLQFLIQYYNGEERAKGNILERFSAQQFPDLHSELNLSSLELGDSALYFCASSAGLAGAGELFFGEGSRLTVL.

The chain joins TRBV7-6 to TRBJ2-1, with a tentative D call TRBD2 (5 bases). The germline V gene encodes CDR1 SGHVS and CDR2 FNYEAQ. V lost 2 bases and J 9 bases, leaving 14 bases between the germline ends. The CDR3 is 14 residues long. CDR3 region: CASSLIVARPEQFF. CDR3 in DNA: TGTGCCAGCAGCTTAATAGTAGCGCGACCTGAGCAGTTCTTC. Full variable domain (rest looked up from reference TRBV7-6 and TRBJ2-1): GAGVSQSPRYKVTKRGQDVALRCDPISGHVSLYWYRQALGQGPEFLTYFNYEAQQDKSGLPNDRFSAERPEGSISTLTIQRTEQRDSAMYRCASSLIVARPEQFFGPGTRLTVL.